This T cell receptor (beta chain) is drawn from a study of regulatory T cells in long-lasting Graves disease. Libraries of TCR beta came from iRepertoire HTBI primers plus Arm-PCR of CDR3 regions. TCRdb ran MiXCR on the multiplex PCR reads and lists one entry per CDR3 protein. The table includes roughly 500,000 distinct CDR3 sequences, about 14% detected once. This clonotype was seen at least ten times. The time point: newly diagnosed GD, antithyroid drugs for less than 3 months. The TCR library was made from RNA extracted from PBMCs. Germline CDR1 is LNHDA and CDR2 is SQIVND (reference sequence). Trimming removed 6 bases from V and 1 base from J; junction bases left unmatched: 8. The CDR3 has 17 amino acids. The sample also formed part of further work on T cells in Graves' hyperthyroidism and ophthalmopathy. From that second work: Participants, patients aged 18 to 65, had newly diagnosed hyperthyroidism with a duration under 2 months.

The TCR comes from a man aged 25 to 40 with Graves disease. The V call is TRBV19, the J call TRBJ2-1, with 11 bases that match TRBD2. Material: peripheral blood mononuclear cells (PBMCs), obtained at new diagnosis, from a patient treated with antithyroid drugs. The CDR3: CASRHSGRAESYNEQFF. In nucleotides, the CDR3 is TGTGCCAGTAGACATAGCGGGAGGGCCGAGTCCTACAATGAGCAGTTCTTC. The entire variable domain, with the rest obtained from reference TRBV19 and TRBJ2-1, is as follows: DGGITQSPKYLFRKEGQNVTLSCEQNLNHDAMYWYRQDPGQGLRLIYYSQIVNDFQKGDIAEGYSVSREKKESFPLTVTSAQKNPTAFYLCASRHSGRAESYNEQFFGPGTRLTVL.